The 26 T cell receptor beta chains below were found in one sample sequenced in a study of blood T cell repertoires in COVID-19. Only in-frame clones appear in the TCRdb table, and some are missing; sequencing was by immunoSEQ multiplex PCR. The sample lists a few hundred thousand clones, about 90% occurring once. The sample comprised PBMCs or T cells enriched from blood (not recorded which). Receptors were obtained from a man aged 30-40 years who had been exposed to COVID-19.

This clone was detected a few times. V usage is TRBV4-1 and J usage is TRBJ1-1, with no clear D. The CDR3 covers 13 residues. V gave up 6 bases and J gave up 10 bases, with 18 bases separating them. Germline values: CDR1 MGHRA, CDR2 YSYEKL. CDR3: CASRYVPTERAFF. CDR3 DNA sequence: TGCGCCAGCAGATATGTCCCCACCGAGCGAGCTTTCTTT.

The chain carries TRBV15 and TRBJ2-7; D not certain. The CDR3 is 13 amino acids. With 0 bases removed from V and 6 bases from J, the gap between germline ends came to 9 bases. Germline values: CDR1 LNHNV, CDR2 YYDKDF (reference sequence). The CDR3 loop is CATSRDRSPEQYF. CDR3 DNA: TGTGCCACCAGCAGAGATCGTAGCCCCGAGCAGTACTTC. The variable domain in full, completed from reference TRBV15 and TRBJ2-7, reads DAMVIQNPRYQVTQFGKPVTLSCSQTLNHNVMYWYQQKSSQAPKLLFHYYDKDFNNEADTPDNFQSRRPNTSFCFLDIRSPGLGDTAMYLCATSRDRSPEQYFGPGTRLTVT.

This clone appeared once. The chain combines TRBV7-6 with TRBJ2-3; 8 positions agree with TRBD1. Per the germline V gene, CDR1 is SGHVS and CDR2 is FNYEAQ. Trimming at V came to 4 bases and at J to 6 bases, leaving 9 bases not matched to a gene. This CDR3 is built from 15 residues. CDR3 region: CASSSWTGMADTQYF. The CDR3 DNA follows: TGTGCCAGCAGCTCATGGACAGGGATGGCGGATACGCAGTATTTT.

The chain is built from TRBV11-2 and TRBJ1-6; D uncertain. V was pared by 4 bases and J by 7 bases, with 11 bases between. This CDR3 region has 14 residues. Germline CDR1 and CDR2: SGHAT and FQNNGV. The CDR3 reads CASSYGRDNSPLHF. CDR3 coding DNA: TGTGCCAGCAGCTACGGGAGAGACAATTCACCCCTCCACTTT.

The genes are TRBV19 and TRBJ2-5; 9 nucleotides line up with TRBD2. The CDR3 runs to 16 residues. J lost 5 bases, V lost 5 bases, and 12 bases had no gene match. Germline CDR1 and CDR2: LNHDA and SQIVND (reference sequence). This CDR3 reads CASSPRTSVRLETQYF. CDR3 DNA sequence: TGTGCCAGTAGTCCAAGGACTAGCGTTCGGTTGGAGACCCAGTACTTC.

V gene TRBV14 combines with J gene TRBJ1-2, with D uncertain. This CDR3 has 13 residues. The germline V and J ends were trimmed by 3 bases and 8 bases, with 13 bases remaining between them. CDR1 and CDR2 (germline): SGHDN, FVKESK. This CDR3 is CASSQPDTGGYTF. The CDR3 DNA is TGTGCCAGCAGCCAGCCTGACACGGGGGGCTACACCTTC.

The CDR3 sequence: CASSPRQGGQPQHF. The DNA of the CDR3 is TGTGCCAGCTCACCGCGTCAAGGAGGTCAGCCCCAGCATTTT. This rearrangement joins TRBV18 to TRBJ1-5; D unresolved. V lost 3 bases and J 6 bases, leaving 12 bases between the germline ends. Looked up from germline, CDR1 is KGHSH and CDR2 is LQKENI. There are 14 residues in the CDR3.

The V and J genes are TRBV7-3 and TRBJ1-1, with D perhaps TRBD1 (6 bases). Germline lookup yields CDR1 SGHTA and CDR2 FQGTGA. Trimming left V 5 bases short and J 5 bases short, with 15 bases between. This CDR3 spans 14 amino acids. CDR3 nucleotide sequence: TGTGCCAGCAGCACCCAGGGGTGGATGACTGAAGCTTTCTTT. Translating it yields CASSTQGWMTEAFF.

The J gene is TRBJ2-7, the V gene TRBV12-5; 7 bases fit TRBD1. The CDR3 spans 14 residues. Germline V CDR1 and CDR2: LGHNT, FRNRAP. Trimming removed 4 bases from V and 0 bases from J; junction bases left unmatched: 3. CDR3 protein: CASGWDSTSYEQYF. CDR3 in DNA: TGTGCTAGTGGTTGGGACAGCACCTCCTACGAGCAGTACTTC. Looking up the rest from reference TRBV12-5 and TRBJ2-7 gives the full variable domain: DARVTQTPRHKVTEMGQEVTMRCQPILGHNTVFWYRQTMMQGLELLAYFRNRAPLDDSGMPKDRFSAEMPDATLATLKIQPSEPRDSAVYFCASGWDSTSYEQYFGPGTRLTVT.

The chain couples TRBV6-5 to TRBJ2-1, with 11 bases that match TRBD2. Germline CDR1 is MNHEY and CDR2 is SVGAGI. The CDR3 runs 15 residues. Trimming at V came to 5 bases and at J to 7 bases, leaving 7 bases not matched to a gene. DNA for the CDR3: TGTGCCAGCAGTATTAGCGGGGGGGCGATAAATGAGCAGTTCTTC. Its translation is CASSISGGAINEQFF.

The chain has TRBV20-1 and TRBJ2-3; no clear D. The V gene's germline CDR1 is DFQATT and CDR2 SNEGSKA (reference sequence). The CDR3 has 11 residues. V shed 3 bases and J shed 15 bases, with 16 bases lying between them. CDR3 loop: CSASLPAGSYF. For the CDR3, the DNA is TGCAGTGCTAGCCTACCCGCAGGAAGCTATTTT.

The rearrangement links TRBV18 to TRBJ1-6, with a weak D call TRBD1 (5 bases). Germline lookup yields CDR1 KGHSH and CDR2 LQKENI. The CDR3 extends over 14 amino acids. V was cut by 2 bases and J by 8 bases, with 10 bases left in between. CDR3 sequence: CASSPAGQYSPLHF. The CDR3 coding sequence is TGTGCCAGCTCACCAGCAGGGCAGTATTCACCCCTCCACTTT.

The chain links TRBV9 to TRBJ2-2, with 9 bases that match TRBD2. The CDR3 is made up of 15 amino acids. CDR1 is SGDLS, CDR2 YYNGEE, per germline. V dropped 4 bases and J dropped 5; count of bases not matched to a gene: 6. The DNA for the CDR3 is TGTGCCAGCAGCCCGACGACTAGCGGAACCGGGGAGCTGTTTTTT. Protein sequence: CASSPTTSGTGELFF.

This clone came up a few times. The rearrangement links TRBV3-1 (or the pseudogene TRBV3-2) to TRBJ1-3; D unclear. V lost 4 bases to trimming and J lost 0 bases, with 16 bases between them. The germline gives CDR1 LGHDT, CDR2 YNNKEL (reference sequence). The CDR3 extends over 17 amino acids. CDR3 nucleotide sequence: TGTGCCAGCAGCCCTCGTACCATTACCGGCTCTGGAAACACCATATATTTT. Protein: CASSPRTITGSGNTIYF.

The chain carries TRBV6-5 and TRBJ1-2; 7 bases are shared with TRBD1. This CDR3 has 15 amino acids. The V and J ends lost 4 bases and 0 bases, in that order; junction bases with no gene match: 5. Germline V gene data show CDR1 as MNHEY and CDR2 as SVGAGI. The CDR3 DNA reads TGTGCCAGCAGTTTAAGGACAGGAACTAACTATGGCTACACCTTC. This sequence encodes CASSLRTGTNYGYTF.

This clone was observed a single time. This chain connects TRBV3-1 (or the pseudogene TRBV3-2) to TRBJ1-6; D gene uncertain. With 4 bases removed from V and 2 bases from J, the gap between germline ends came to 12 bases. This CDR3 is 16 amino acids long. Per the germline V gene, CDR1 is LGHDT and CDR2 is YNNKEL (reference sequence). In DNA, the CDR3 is TGTGCCAGCAGCCCCGTACGGGGAGCCTATAATTCACCCCTCCACTTT. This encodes CASSPVRGAYNSPLHF.

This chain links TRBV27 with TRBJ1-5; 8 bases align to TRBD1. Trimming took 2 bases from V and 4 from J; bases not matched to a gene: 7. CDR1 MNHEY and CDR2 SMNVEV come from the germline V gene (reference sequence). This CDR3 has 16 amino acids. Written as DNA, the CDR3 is TGTGCCAGCAGTTTAACTCCGGACAGGGTGAATCAGCCCCAGCATTTT. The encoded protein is CASSLTPDRVNQPQHF.

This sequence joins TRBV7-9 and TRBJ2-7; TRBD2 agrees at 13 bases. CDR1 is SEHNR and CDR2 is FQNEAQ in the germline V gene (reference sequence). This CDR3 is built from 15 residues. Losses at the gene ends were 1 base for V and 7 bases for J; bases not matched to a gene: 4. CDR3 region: CASSLVGLAGVEQYF. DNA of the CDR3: TGTGCCAGCAGCTTAGTTGGACTAGCGGGGGTTGAGCAGTACTTC.

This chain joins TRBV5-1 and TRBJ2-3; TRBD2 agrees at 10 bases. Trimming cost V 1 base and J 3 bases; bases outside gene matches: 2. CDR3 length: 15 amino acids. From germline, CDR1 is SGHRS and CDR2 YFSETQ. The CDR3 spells CASSLLTSGTDTQYF. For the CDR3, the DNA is TGCGCCAGCAGCTTGCTGACTAGCGGGACAGATACGCAGTATTTT.

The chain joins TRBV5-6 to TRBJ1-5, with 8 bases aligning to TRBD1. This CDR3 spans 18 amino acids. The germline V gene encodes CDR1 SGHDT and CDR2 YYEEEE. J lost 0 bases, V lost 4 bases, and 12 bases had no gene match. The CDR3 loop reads CASSIYRGARDSNQPQHF. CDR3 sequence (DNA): TGTGCCAGCAGCATTTACAGGGGGGCCAGAGATAGCAATCAGCCCCAGCATTTT.

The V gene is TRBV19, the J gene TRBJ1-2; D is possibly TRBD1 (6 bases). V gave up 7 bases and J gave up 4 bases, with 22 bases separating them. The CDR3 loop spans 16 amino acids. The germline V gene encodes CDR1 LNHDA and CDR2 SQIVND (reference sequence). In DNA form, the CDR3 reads TGTGCCAGTACCCTGAAAGGCGGGGGCCGGGGCTATGGCTACACCTTC. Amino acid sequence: CASTLKGGGRGYGYTF.

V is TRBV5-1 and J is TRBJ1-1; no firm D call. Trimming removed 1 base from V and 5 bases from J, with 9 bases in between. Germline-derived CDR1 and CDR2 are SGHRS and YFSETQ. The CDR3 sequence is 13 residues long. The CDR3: CASSLMRETEAFF. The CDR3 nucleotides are TGCGCCAGCAGCTTGATGAGGGAGACTGAAGCTTTCTTT.

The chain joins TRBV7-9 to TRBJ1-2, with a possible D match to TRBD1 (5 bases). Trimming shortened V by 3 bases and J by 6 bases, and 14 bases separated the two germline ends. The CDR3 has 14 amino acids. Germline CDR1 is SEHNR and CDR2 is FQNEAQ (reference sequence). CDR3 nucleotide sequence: TGTGCCAGCAGCTTGAACGGGGGTGGGCATGGCTACACCTTC. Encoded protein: CASSLNGGGHGYTF.

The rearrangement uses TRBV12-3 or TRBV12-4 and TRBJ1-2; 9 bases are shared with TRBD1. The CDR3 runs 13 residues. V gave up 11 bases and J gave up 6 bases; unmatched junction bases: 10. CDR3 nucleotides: TGTGCCTCCACCGGGACAGGGATCCATGGCTACACCTTC. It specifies CASTGTGIHGYTF.

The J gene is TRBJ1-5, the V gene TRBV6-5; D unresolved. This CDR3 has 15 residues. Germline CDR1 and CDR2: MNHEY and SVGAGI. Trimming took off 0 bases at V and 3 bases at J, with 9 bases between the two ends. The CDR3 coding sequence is TGTGCCAGCAGTTACTCAGGGAGACACAATCAGCCCCAGCATTTT. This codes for CASSYSGRHNQPQHF.

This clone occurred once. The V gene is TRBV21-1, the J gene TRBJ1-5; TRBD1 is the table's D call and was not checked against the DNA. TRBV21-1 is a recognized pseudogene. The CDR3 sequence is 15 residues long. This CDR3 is CASSKVWSVNQPQHF. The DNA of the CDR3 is TGTGCCAGCAGCAAAGTGTGGTCAGTAAATCAGCCCCAGCATTTT.